This passage covers 22 T cell receptor beta chains from one sample sequenced in a study of regulatory T cells in long-lasting Graves disease. The time point: newly diagnosed GD, antithyroid drugs for less than 3 months. RNA isolated from PBMCs was used to make the TCR library. Sequencing libraries for TCR beta were prepared with iRepertoire HTBI primers and Arm-PCR of CDR3 regions. TCRdb reprocessed the multiplex PCR reads via MiXCR and lists one record per CDR3 protein. Of about 620,000 distinct CDR3 sequences listed, roughly 15% are singletons. The same sample was also studied in work on T cells in Graves' hyperthyroidism and ophthalmopathy.

The sequenced sample was peripheral blood mononuclear cells (PBMCs), obtained at new diagnosis, from a patient treated with antithyroid drugs. These receptors all stem from a woman in her twenties or thirties with Graves disease.

This clonotype turned up a few times. V is TRBV6-1 and J is TRBJ1-6; D possibly corresponds to TRBD1 (5 bases). This CDR3 is built from 14 residues. Per the germline V gene, CDR1 is MNHNS and CDR2 is SASEGT. V shed 3 bases and J shed 15 bases, with 18 bases lying between them. The CDR3 spells CASSESGRGDVLHF. CDR3 DNA: TGTGCCAGCAGTGAGTCCGGAAGGGGTGATGTCCTCCACTTT.

This clonotype was detected many times. The V and J genes are TRBV19 and TRBJ1-1; 10 bases are a match to TRBD1. With 5 bases clipped from V and 7 bases from J, the junction kept 7 bases outside the gene matches. The CDR3 runs 14 residues. Germline values: CDR1 LNHDA, CDR2 SQIVND (reference sequence). The CDR3 nucleotides read TGTGCCAGTAGTCTCCTGACAGGGGGCTTTGAAGCTTTCTTT. Translating it yields CASSLLTGGFEAFF. Complete variable domain (other parts from reference TRBV19 and TRBJ1-1): DGGITQSPKYLFRKEGQNVTLSCEQNLNHDAMYWYRQDPGQGLRLIYYSQIVNDFQKGDIAEGYSVSREKKESFPLTVTSAQKNPTAFYLCASSLLTGGFEAFFGQGTRLTVV.

This clonotype was recorded a few times. CDR3 sequence reads: CSARDEGDSPLHF. CDR3 nucleotide sequence: TGCAGTGCTAGAGATGAAGGGGATTCACCCCTCCACTTT. The gene calls are TRBV20-1 and TRBJ1-6, with D perhaps matching TRBD1 (5 bases). There are 13 residues in the CDR3. Germline lookup yields CDR1 DFQATT and CDR2 SNEGSKA (reference sequence). Trimming took 0 bases from V and 8 from J, leaving 8 bases between them.

V usage is TRBV24-1 and J usage is TRBJ2-1, with 8 bases identical to TRBD2. V was pared by 8 bases and J by 5 bases, with 7 bases of the junction left unmatched. The V gene's germline CDR1 is KGHDR and CDR2 SFDVKD. This CDR3 has 14 amino acids. This chain's CDR3 is CATKSSGPDNEQFF. DNA of the CDR3: TGTGCCACCAAGTCTAGCGGGCCGGACAATGAGCAGTTCTTC.

This clonotype was counted only a few times. The chain has TRBV19 and TRBJ1-5; D uncertain. The V and J ends lost 6 bases and 3 bases respectively, with 12 bases between them. In germline, CDR1 is LNHDA, CDR2 SQIVND (reference sequence). This CDR3 spans 14 amino acids. The CDR3 loop is CASSSTDTNQPQHF. CDR3 DNA sequence: TGTGCCAGTAGCTCGACCGATACCAATCAGCCCCAGCATTTT.

In its sample, this clonotype was seen many times. V and J are TRBV20-1 and TRBJ2-7; D remains unclear. CDR1 and CDR2 from the germline V gene are DFQATT and SNEGSKA (reference sequence). The ends were cut back, 4 bases at V and 3 bases at J, with 13 bases in the middle. CDR3 size: 13 residues. The CDR3 DNA reads TGCAGTGCTAACCACGCCGGTGGCTACGAGCAGTACTTC. Translation gives CSANHAGGYEQYF.

This clonotype was counted ten times or more. Here the CDR3 DNA reads TGTGCCAGCAGCCTAAGCCACGCCCCCAATGAGCAGTTCTTC. Translating it yields CASSLSHAPNEQFF. The chain carries TRBV28 and TRBJ2-1; D unclear. V dropped 6 bases and J dropped 6 bases, with 15 bases sitting between them. The CDR3 runs 14 residues. Germline values: CDR1 MDHEN, CDR2 SYDVKM.

This chain joins TRBV24-1 and TRBJ2-7; D is unresolved. V lost 2 bases and J lost 1, with 5 bases in between. The CDR3 is 13 amino acids. Looked up from germline, CDR1 is KGHDR and CDR2 is SFDVKD. In DNA, the CDR3 is TGTGCCACCAGTGATTACAGTTCCTACGAGCAGTACTTC. As protein: CATSDYSSYEQYF.

This clonotype was counted between two and nine times. The chain recombines TRBV5-1 with TRBJ2-7; maybe TRBD2 (5 bases). The germline V and J ends were trimmed by 0 bases and 5 bases, with 15 bases remaining between them. Germline V gene data show CDR1 as SGHRS and CDR2 as YFSETQ. The CDR3 runs 15 residues. CDR3 loop: CASSLERWSSDEQYF. Here the CDR3 DNA reads TGCGCCAGCAGCTTGGAGCGGTGGAGTTCGGACGAGCAGTACTTC.

At least ten counts were recorded for this clonotype. The chain combines TRBV29-1 with TRBJ2-7, with 9 bases aligning to TRBD1. The V gene end was trimmed by 4 bases and the J gene end by 5 bases; junction bases not matched to a gene: 6. This CDR3 is 13 amino acids long. Germline values: CDR1 SQVTM, CDR2 ANQGSEA. The CDR3 DNA sequence: TGCAGCGTTGCCGGGACAGGGTTGAACGAGCAGTACTTC. Translation gives CSVAGTGLNEQYF.

Details on this clonotype: This sequence may be a read error, since a much larger clone differs from it by one base. This sequence joins TRBV7-9 and TRBJ2-7; TRBD1 is a possible D gene (6 bases). Germline V lookup: CDR1 SEHNR, CDR2 FQNEAQ (reference sequence). The CDR3 spans 14 residues. Trimming left V 6 bases short and J 2 bases short, with 14 bases between. CDR3 sequence reads: CASRPPGHPYEQYF. DNA of the CDR3: TGTGCCAGCAGGCCTCCGGGACATCCCTACGAGCAGTACTTC.

This clonotype came up many times. The V call is TRBV20-1, the J call TRBJ2-1, with 8 positions matching TRBD1. Losses at the gene ends were 5 bases for V and 6 bases for J; bases not matched to a gene: 12. The CDR3 spans 15 residues. Germline V CDR1 and CDR2: DFQATT, SNEGSKA (reference sequence). CDR3 residues: CSAPSDRAKGNEQFF. In nucleotides, the CDR3 is TGCAGTGCTCCCTCGGACAGGGCGAAGGGCAATGAGCAGTTCTTC.

J is TRBJ1-2 and V is TRBV3-1; TRBD1 matches at 9 bases. Germline CDR1 and CDR2: LGHDT and YNNKEL (reference sequence). The V gene end was trimmed by 5 bases and the J gene end by 6 bases; junction bases not matched to a gene: 7. The CDR3 length is 14 residues. The CDR3 sequence is CASSFRTGADGYTF. In DNA form, the CDR3 reads TGTGCCAGCAGCTTCCGGACAGGGGCGGATGGCTACACCTTC.

The chain employs TRBV20-1 and TRBJ2-1; tentatively, D is TRBD2 (5 bases). CDR1 and CDR2 (germline): DFQATT, SNEGSKA (reference sequence). Trimming shortened V by 4 bases and J by 2 bases, and 6 bases separated the two germline ends. The CDR3 is 12 amino acids. In DNA form, the CDR3 reads TGCAGTGCTACTAGCCCCTACAATGAGCAGTTCTTC. This codes for CSATSPYNEQFF.

This clonotype was found a few times. A much larger clone lies one base from this, so it may be a read error. J is TRBJ2-1 and V is TRBV12-3 or TRBV12-4, with a weak D call TRBD2 (6 bases). The CDR3 consists of 15 residues. Trimming shortened V by 5 bases and J by 3 bases, and 14 bases separated the two germline ends. This chain's CDR3 is CASSVPLANYNEQFF. The CDR3 DNA follows: TGTGCCAGCAGTGTCCCCCTAGCGAACTACAATGAGCAGTTCTTC.

This clonotype was detected a few times. The V call is TRBV15, the J call TRBJ1-6; D gene uncertain. This CDR3 spans 15 amino acids. Between the trimmed V and J ends, which lost 0 bases and 3 bases, there was a span of 6 bases. The germline CDR1 and CDR2 sequences are LNHNV and YYDKDF (reference sequence). The CDR3 here is CATSREQIYNSPLHF. CDR3 nucleotide sequence: TGTGCCACCAGCAGAGAACAGATCTATAATTCACCCCTCCACTTT.

In DNA form, the CDR3 reads TGCAGCGTTGGGGACAGGGGGGAGCAGTACTTC. Its translation is CSVGDRGEQYF. The genes are TRBV29-1 and TRBJ2-7, with 11 bases identical to TRBD1. J gave up 7 bases and V 4 bases, and 0 bases lay outside the gene matches. CDR1 and CDR2 (germline): SQVTM, ANQGSEA. This CDR3 contains 11 residues.

This clonotype was seen ten or more times. The chain uses TRBV2 and TRBJ2-7; 8 bases are a match to TRBD1. Trimming cost V 11 bases and J 6 bases; bases outside gene matches: 24. Germline CDR1 reads SNHLY; CDR2 reads FYNNEI. The CDR3 extends over 17 amino acids. The CDR3 DNA is TGTGCCGGAGAGCGACAGGGGCCCAGGGTTGACTCTCGCGAGCAGTACTTC. Its translation: CAGERQGPRVDSREQYF.

Remarks on this clonotype: This clone may be a read error of a much larger clone one base away. The V and J genes are TRBV5-1 and TRBJ1-4, with unresolved D. V lost 1 base and J 8 bases, leaving 18 bases between the germline ends. Per germline, CDR1 SGHRS and CDR2 YFSETQ. The CDR3 has 16 amino acids. CDR3 bases: TGCGCCAGCAGCTTGTCAACCGGTTTCTCGGGAGAAAAACTGTTTTTT. It specifies CASSLSTGFSGEKLFF. Filled out from reference TRBV5-1 and TRBJ1-4, the complete variable domain reads KAGVTQTPRYLIKTRGQQVTLSCSPISGHRSVSWYQQTPGQGLQFLFEYFSETQRNKGNFPGRFSGRQFSNSRSEMNVSTLELGDSALYLCASSLSTGFSGEKLFFGSGTQLSVL.

There are many counts of this clonotype. The genes are TRBV11-1 and TRBJ2-2; TRBD2 agrees at 13 bases. This CDR3 comprises 16 residues. V lost 5 bases to trimming and J lost 1 base; unmatched junction nucleotides: 1. CDR1 is SGHAT and CDR2 is FQDESV in the germline V gene (reference sequence). CDR3: CASSRTSGGNTGELFF. CDR3 in DNA: TGTGCCAGCAGCCGGACTAGCGGGGGGAACACCGGGGAGCTGTTTTTT. The full variable domain, in which reference TRBV11-1 and TRBJ2-2 provide the parts outside the CDR3, is EAEVAQSPRYKITEKSQAVAFWCDPISGHATLYWYRQILGQGPELLVQFQDESVVDDSQLPKDRFSAERLKGVDSTLKIQPAELGDSAMYLCASSRTSGGNTGELFFGEGSRLTVL.

This clonotype was picked up many times. The chain couples TRBV15 to TRBJ1-1; the D is unclear. Trimming left V 0 bases short and J 0 bases short, with 23 bases between. The CDR3 extends over 20 amino acids. CDR1 is LNHNV, CDR2 YYDKDF, per germline (reference sequence). CDR3 sequence (DNA): TGTGCCACCAGCAGAGATCTGGTGTCGATAGACAAGTCCATGAACACTGAAGCTTTCTTT. Its translation is CATSRDLVSIDKSMNTEAFF.

The chain employs TRBV19 and TRBJ1-4; 8 nucleotides agree with TRBD1. Per the germline V gene, CDR1 is LNHDA and CDR2 is SQIVND (reference sequence). The CDR3 loop spans 17 amino acids. The J segment lost 1 base and the V segment lost 3 bases, leaving 7 bases of the junction unmatched. DNA of the CDR3: TGTGCCAGTAGTATTGGGCAGGGGGCGAAAACTAATGAAAAACTGTTTTTT. Protein sequence: CASSIGQGAKTNEKLFF.